Shown below are 6 T cell receptor beta chains from a single sample sequenced in a study of blood T cell repertoires in COVID-19. The method was immunoSEQ multiplex PCR; TCRdb's version includes in-frame clones alone and lacks a portion of them. Among almost 65,000 clones listed, approximately 88% were seen once. Sequenced input: peripheral blood. The receptors were gathered from a woman in her fifties or sixties with COVID-19, enrolled during active disease.

The chain links TRBV5-6 to TRBJ1-6; D gene unclear. With 4 bases removed from V and 7 bases from J, the gap between germline ends came to 9 bases. CDR1 is SGHDT and CDR2 is YYEEEE in the germline V gene. The CDR3 length is 13 residues. In nucleotides, the CDR3 is TGTGCCAGCAGCAGGGAGGGCAATTCACCCCTCCACTTT. Its protein product is CASSREGNSPLHF. Using reference TRBV5-6 and TRBJ1-6 for the parts outside the CDR3, the full variable domain is DAGVTQSPTHLIKTRGQQVTLRCSPKSGHDTVSWYQQALGQGPQFIFQYYEEEERQRGNFPDRFSGHQFPNYSSELNVNALLLGDSALYLCASSREGNSPLHFGNGTRLTVT.

The chain links TRBV14 to TRBJ2-6; D unresolved. Germline CDR1 is SGHDN and CDR2 is FVKESK. CDR3 length: 16 amino acids. The V end lost 1 base, the J end lost 0 bases, and 7 bases lay between the germline ends. The CDR3 region is CASSQVWSSGANVLTF. In DNA, the CDR3 is TGTGCCAGCAGCCAAGTCTGGAGCTCTGGGGCCAACGTCCTGACTTTC.

The chain has TRBV12-5 and TRBJ1-1, with 8 positions matching TRBD1. V dropped 6 bases and J dropped 5; count of bases not matched to a gene: 11. CDR3 size: 15 residues. In germline, CDR1 is LGHNT, CDR2 FRNRAP. CDR3: CASGPGTGDVTEAFF. The CDR3 coding sequence is TGTGCTAGTGGCCCAGGGACAGGTGATGTTACTGAAGCTTTCTTT.

V usage is TRBV30 and J usage is TRBJ2-7; 9 bases match TRBD1. Trimming cost V 1 base and J 3 bases; bases outside gene matches: 7. CDR1 GTSNPN and CDR2 SVGIG come from the germline V gene (reference sequence). This CDR3 spans 15 amino acids. CDR3: CAWSGRTGAFYEQYF. Written as DNA, the CDR3 is TGTGCCTGGAGTGGTAGGACAGGGGCTTTCTACGAGCAGTACTTC. The entire variable domain, with the rest obtained from reference TRBV30 and TRBJ2-7, is as follows: SQTIHQWPATLVQPVGSPLSLECTVEGTSNPNLYWYRQAAGRGLQLLFYSVGIGQISSEVPQNLSASRPQDRQFILSSKKLLLSDSGFYLCAWSGRTGAFYEQYFGPGTRLTVT.

The rearrangement joins TRBV3-1 (or the pseudogene TRBV3-2) to TRBJ2-7; TRBD2 matches 8 bases. CDR1 LGHDT and CDR2 YNNKEL come from the germline V gene (reference sequence). The CDR3 spans 19 residues. With 1 base clipped from V and 1 base from J, the junction kept 15 bases outside the gene matches. The CDR3 spells CASSQGPITERGLSYEQYF. The CDR3 DNA follows: TGTGCCAGCAGCCAAGGACCAATTACCGAGCGGGGGCTATCCTACGAGCAGTACTTC.

This clone was counted once. The rearrangement links TRBV3-1 (or the pseudogene TRBV3-2) to TRBJ1-1; unclear D gene. The V end was cut by 2 bases, the J end by 0 bases, with 4 bases between. This CDR3 has 13 residues. Per germline, CDR1 LGHDT and CDR2 YNNKEL (reference sequence). The CDR3 DNA reads TGTGCCAGCAGCCAACAGTTGAACACTGAAGCTTTCTTT. Its protein is CASSQQLNTEAFF.